Included here is one T cell receptor (beta chain) sequence, with context. What it binds is not known. V shed 5 bases and J 2 bases; nucleotides not matched to a gene: 7. This CDR3 region has 16 residues. CDR1 and CDR2 (germline): SGHVS, FQNEAQ. These data come from a study of CD8 T cells in Susac syndrome. Study results and caveats: As the study acknowledged, the number of individuals in its TCR sequencing and HLA analysis was relatively small.

cDNA came from about 0.46 to 1 ug RNA primed by random hexamers. TCRdb ran MiXCR on the immunoSEQ multiplex PCR reads and lists one entry per CDR3 protein. Here the sample spans more than 250,000 distinct CDR3 sequences, about 90% being singletons. CD8+ and CD4+ blood T cells underwent TCR beta sequencing. The multiple sclerosis control group comprised treatment-naive patients with stable or active relapsing-remitting disease. CD8+ and CD4+ T cells were negatively isolated; TEMRA cells were FACS-enriched. The source material was CD4+ T cells from PBMCs. The sequence was collected from a human donor with multiple sclerosis. V and J are TRBV7-8 and TRBJ1-3; the match to TRBD1 covers 9 bases. In DNA, the CDR3 is TGTGCCAGCAGCCCCACCAGGACAGGGGCTGGAAACACCATATATTTT. Protein product: CASSPTRTGAGNTIYF.